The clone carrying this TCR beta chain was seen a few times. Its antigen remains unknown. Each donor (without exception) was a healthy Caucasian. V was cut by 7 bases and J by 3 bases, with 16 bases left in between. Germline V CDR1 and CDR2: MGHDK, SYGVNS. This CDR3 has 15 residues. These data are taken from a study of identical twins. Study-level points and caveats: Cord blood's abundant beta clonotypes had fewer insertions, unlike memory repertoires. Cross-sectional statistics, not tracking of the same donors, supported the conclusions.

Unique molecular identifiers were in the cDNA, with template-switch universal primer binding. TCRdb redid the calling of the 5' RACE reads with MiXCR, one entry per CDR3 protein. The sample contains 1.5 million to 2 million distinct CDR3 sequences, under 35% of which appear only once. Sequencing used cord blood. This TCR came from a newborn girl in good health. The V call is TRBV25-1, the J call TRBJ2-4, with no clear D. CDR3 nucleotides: TGTGCCAGCACCCAGACTGTCATAGGCAAAAACATTCAGTACTTC. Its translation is CASTQTVIGKNIQYF.